The TCR beta chain described here comes from a study of shared clonotypes between healthy human individuals (dated by TCRdb to the early 2020s). Some background on the complete study: A few men and two women, aged 18 to 49 years, made up the cohort. Between about 0.8 and 9 billion PBMCs per donor were obtained by leukapheresis. Blood TCR repertoires of roughly 5 healthy adults were deeply sequenced to estimate repertoire size and the extent of clonotype sharing between individuals. To increase sequencing depth and limit assay-specific biases, different laboratories used diverse techniques to prepare libraries and sequence TCR repertoires. For each donor, CD4 naive and CD4 memory were each given three plates, CD8 naive was given two plates, and CD8 memory was given one plate. On the study overall, not on this receptor specifically: The small number of donors limited the genetic and exposure-history diversity represented. Sampling was restricted to blood, and TCR repertoires in tissues likely differ from the TCR repertoires found in blood. Compared with non-shared clonotypes, clonotypes shared by all four sorted-subset donors had higher generation probabilities. Pairwise subsampling led to the expectation that sequencing depth would affect the degree of clonotype sharing among donors. Sharing across a few donors was observed for around 5% of naive CD4, over 3% of naive CD8, 2% to 2.5% of memory CD4, and around 0.4% of memory CD8 clonotypes. Naive subsets generally had larger estimated clonotype richness than memory subsets did. Incomplete sequencing was indicated by rarefaction of sorted-subset datasets, despite the large sequencing depth.

Using the deep immunoSEQ assay, multiplex PCR amplified TCR CDR3 regions from genomic DNA. Genomic DNA extracted from each cell subset was distributed evenly over all wells of several immunoSEQ 96-well plates, and each plate served as one replicate. For sorted subsets, approximately 190 ng of genomic DNA, equivalent to around 31,000 T cell genomes, went into each replicate PCR. Purified libraries were quantified with a Qubit 3.0 fluorometer, sized on a Bioanalyzer 2100, and re-quantified with the KAPA Library Quantification kit. Every immunoSEQ 96-well plate was sequenced on a dedicated single-read 150-cycle Illumina NextSeq 550 flow cell. In the original analysis: Because the immunoSEQ output included only junctional sequences and no quality scores, the filtering could not be the same as the filtering used for full-length reads. To assign V/J genes and CDR3, sequences were annotated against IMGT germline references using PyIR, a Python wrapper for IgBLAST v1.9. Reads with weak V/J assignments (E-value above 1e-6), missing CDR3, stop codons, out-of-frame junctions, or ambiguous translated residues were removed. A V3J clonotype was defined by an identical inferred V gene, J gene, and CDR3 amino acid sequence. The percentage overlap between two repertoires was calculated by dividing the number of shared unique clonotypes by the size of the smaller repertoire. Three approaches were used to assess repertoire richness: RTK rarefaction, the Chao1 estimator, and Recon v2.1 estimates of unobserved clonotypes. OLGA was used to compute generation probabilities for all TCRbeta clonotypes that the gDNA method yielded from four donors. TCRdb carries this immuneACCESS record with in-frame sequences only. Its versions omit some clonotypes, under half of them owing to an unresolved V gene in the studies checked, with the rest unexplained. V and J calls and clone size are copied from that table; D and trimming were computed from the DNA. The sample table holds 330,000 or so clones, of which 73% were seen once. The top ten hold 8.5% to 12% of the sample.

Deletion took 6 bases off V and 1 base off J, with a span of 11 bases between the germline ends. The germline V gene yields ENHRY for CDR1 and SYGVKD for CDR2. Its CDR3 holds 14 amino acids, cysteine through phenylalanine. Only the CDR3 part of the read is kept: 42 bases, read in frame from the first base. Donors were healthy HIV-negative adults with no recently reported acute infections or vaccinations. Every donor was a Caucasian adult residing in Nashville, Tennessee, USA. CD4+ T cells were enriched through magnetic negative selection, after which naive cells were positively selected on CD45RA and the remaining negative fraction served as the memory subset. Blood was obtained by leukapheresis, after which PBMCs were separated by Ficoll-Histopaque density gradient centrifugation and cryopreserved in liquid nitrogen vapor phase. Analytical flow cytometry was used to check the purity and quantity of every magnetically sorted T cell population. Genomic DNA was isolated from every sorted fraction and measured by UV absorbance on a Nanodrop 2000c.

Worth noting for this clone: Its antigen target is currently unknown. Base qualities are not provided; no much larger clone lies one nucleotide away.

The sequence derives from a man aged 30 to 45 in good health. Sequences were obtained from memory CD4+ T cells sorted from blood. The cell subset or site label corresponds to: CD45RA-negative fraction. The V and J segments used are TRBV10-3 and TRBJ2-3, with the identity of the D gene unclear. In nucleotide form, the sequence is TGTGCCATCAGAGCTAGTACGGGCACAGATACGCAGTATTTT. This translates into CAIRASTGTDTQYF.